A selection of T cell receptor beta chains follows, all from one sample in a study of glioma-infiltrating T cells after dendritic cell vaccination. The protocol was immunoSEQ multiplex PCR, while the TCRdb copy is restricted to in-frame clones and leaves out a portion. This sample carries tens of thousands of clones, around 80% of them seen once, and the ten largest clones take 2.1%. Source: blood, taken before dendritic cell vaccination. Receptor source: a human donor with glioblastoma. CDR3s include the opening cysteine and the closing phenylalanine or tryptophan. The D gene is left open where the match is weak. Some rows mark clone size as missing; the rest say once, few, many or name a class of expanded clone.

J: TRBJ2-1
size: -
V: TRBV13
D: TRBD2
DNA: TGTGCCATCTCCCCCCTCACCGGGACTAGCGGGGGGGCCTACAATGAGCAGTTCTTC
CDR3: CAISPLTGTSGGAYNEQFF

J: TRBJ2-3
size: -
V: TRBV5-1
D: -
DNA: TGCGCCAGCAGTTCTAGCACAGATACGCAGTATTTT
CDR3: CASSSSTDTQYF

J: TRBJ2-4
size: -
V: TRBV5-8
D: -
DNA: TGTGCCAGCAGCGGGGGGTGGGCCAAAAACATTCAGTACTTC
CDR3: CASSGGWAKNIQYF

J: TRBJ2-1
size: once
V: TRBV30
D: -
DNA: TGTGCCTGGAGTTCGTGGGAGAGCTACAATGAGCAGTTCTTC
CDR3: CAWSSWESYNEQFF

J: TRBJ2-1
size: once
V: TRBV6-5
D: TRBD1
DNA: TGTGCCAGCAGTTCTTGGGACAGGGGTATCTACAATGAGCAGTTCTTC
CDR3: CASSSWDRGIYNEQFF

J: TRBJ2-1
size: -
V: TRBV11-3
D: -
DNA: TGTGCCAGCAGCTTAGAGGCATCCAATGAGCAGTTCTTC
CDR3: CASSLEASNEQFF

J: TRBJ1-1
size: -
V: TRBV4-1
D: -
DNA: TGCGCCAGCAGCCAAGACCCCAGACAGTCGAACACTGAAGCTTTCTTT
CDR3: CASSQDPRQSNTEAFF

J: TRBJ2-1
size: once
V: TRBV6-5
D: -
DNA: TGTGCCAGCAGCCCGACTAGCTCCTACAATGAGCAGTTCTTC
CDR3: CASSPTSSYNEQFF

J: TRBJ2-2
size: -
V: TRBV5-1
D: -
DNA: TGCGCCACCCCTCGGGGGACCTACTACACCGGGGAGCTGTTTTTT
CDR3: CATPRGTYYTGELFF

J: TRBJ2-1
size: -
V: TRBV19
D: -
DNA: TGTGCCAGTAGTATAGAGGGGGTAAGGAGGGTCAATGAGCAGTTCTTC
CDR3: CASSIEGVRRVNEQFF

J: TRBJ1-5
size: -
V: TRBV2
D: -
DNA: TGTGCCAGCAGGGAACCGGGAACCCGCCACCAGCCCCAGCATTTT
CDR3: CASREPGTRHQPQHF

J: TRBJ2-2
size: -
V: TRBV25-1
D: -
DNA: TGTGCCAGCAGTACTCGAGACACCGGGGAGCTGTTTTTT
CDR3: CASSTRDTGELFF

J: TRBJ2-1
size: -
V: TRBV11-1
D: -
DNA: TGTGCCAGCAGCTTAGTAGGCGGGTATGAGCAGTTCTTC
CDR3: CASSLVGGYEQFF

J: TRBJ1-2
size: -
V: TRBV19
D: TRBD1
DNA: TGTGCCAGTAGTTCCTACAGGGGAGCGTATCCTAACTATGGCTACACCTTC
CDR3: CASSSYRGAYPNYGYTF

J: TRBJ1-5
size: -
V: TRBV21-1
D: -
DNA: TGTGCCAGCAGCAAAGCGCTGGGACAGGTAGGAGGACAGCCCCAGCATTTT
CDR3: CASSKALGQVGGQPQHF

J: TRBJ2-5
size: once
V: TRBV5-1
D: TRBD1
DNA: TGCGCCAGCAGATGGGACAGCCAGACCCAGTACTTC
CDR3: CASRWDSQTQYF

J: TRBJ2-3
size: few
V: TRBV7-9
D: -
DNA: TGTGCCAGCAGCTCGGGGACATCCGCAGATACGCAGTATTTT
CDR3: CASSSGTSADTQYF

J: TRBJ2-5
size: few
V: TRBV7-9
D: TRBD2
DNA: TGTGCCAGCACCTTAGGTTTAGCGGGGGGGTCGTACCAAGAGACCCAGTACTTC
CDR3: CASTLGLAGGSYQETQYF

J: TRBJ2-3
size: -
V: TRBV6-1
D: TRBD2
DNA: TGTGCCAGCACGCGAGCGGGAGGAGGAGATACGCAGTATTTT
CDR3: CASTRAGGGDTQYF

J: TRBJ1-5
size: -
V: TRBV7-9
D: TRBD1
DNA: TGTGCCAGCAGCCAATGGGGACAGGGTTATCAGCCCCAGCATTTT
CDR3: CASSQWGQGYQPQHF

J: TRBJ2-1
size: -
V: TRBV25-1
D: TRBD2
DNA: TGTGCCAGCAGTGAAGGTGGTAGCGGGAGTAGAAGAGACAATGAGCAGTTCTTC
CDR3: CASSEGGSGSRRDNEQFF

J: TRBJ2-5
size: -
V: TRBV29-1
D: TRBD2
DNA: TGCAGCGTCTTCAAAGCGGGAGGGCCGGGGGAGACCCAGTACTTC
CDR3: CSVFKAGGPGETQYF

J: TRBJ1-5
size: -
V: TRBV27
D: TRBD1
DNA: TGTGCCAGCAGTTTGGGACAGCTCCTATGGATGAATCAGCCCCAGCATTTT
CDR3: CASSLGQLLWMNQPQHF

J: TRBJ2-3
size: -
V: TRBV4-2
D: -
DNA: TGTGCCAGCAGCCAAGAATTAGCGTTTACGCAGTATTTT
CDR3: CASSQELAFTQYF

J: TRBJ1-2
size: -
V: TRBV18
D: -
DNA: TGTGCCAGCTCACCGACCGGGGGGGCTCGCGACTATGGCTACACCTTC
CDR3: CASSPTGGARDYGYTF

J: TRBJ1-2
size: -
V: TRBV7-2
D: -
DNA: TGTGCCAGCAGCTCGGGGGGGGGTTATGGCTACACCTTC
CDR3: CASSSGGGYGYTF

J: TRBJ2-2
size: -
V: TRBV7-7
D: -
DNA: TGTGCCAGCAGCCCCAGGGGCGGGCCCGGGGAGCTGTTTTTT
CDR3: CASSPRGGPGELFF

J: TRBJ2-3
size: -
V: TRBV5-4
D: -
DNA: TGTGCCAGCAGCCCCATGGGGCAGGCAGATACGCAGTATTTT
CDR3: CASSPMGQADTQYF

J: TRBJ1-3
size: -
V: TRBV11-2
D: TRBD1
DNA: TGTGCCAGCAGGCCTCAGGGGGACTCTGGAAACACCATATATTTT
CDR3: CASRPQGDSGNTIYF

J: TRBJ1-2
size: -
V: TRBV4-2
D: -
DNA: TGTGCCAGCAGCCAAGGACAACAGGGTATTCTCTATGGCTACACCTTC
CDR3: CASSQGQQGILYGYTF

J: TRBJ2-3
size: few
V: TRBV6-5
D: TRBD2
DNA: TGTGCCAGCAGTGACACTAGCGGGAGAGATACGCAGTATTTT
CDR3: CASSDTSGRDTQYF

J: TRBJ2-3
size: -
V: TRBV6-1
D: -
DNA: TGTGCCAGCAGGGACTCCGGGGATACGCAGTATTTT
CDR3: CASRDSGDTQYF

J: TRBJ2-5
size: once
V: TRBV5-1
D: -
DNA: TGCGCCAGCAGCTTGGTCGGCGACATTCAAGAGACCCAGTACTTC
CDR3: CASSLVGDIQETQYF

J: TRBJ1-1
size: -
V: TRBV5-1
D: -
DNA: TGCGCCAGCAGCGGACAGAAGCCGAACACTGAAGCTTTCTTT
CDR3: CASSGQKPNTEAFF

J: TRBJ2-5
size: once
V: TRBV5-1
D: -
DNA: TGCGCCAGCAGCTTGGTGGCACAAGAGACCCAGTACTTC
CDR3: CASSLVAQETQYF

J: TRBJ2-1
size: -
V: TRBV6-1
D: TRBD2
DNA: TGTGCCAGCATCCGGCTAGCGGCCAACAATGAGCAGTTCTTC
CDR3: CASIRLAANNEQFF

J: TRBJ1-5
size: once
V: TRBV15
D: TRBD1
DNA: TGTGCCACCAGCAGAGTCTTGGGGGCCGCACAGGGGCGGAGAAGCAATCAGCCCCAGCATTTT
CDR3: CATSRVLGAAQGRRSNQPQHF

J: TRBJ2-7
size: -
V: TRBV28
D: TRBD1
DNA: TGTGCCAGCAGTCGGGCCGGGACAGGGTTTAACGAGCAGTACTTC
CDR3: CASSRAGTGFNEQYF

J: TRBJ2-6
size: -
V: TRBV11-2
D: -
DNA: TGTGCCAGCAGCCCTCCGTCGGGTTTTGGGGCCAACGTCCTGACTTTC
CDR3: CASSPPSGFGANVLTF

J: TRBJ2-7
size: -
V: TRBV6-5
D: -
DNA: TGTGCCAGCAGTTACACGGGTTACTACGAGCAGTACTTC
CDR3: CASSYTGYYEQYF

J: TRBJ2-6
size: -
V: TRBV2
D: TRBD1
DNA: TGTGCCAGCAGCGCTAACAGGGGGCGGGCCAACGTCCTGACTTTC
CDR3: CASSANRGRANVLTF

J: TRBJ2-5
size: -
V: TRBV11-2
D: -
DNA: TGTGCCAGCAGCTCCGTCCCGGGGGTGATGGGAGGGACCCAGTACTTC
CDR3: CASSSVPGVMGGTQYF

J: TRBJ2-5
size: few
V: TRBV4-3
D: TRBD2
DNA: TGCGCCAGCAGCCAATCCACTAGCGGGAAGGGGACCCAGTACTTC
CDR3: CASSQSTSGKGTQYF

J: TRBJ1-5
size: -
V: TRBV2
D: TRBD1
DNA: TGTGCCAGCAGCTGGACAGGGATCAATCAGCCCCAGCATTTT
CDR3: CASSWTGINQPQHF

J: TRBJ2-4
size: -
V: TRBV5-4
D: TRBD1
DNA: TGTGCCAGCAGCTTTCAGGGGGCTGAAAACATTCAGTACTTC
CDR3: CASSFQGAENIQYF

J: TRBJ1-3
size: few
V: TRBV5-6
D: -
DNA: TGTGCCAGCAGCTCTCAGATAGGACAGACATCTGGAAACACCATATATTTT
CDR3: CASSSQIGQTSGNTIYF

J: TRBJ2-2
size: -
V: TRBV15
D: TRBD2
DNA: TGTGCCACCAGCAGAGGGCTAGCGGGGGGACCGAACACCGGGGAGCTGTTTTTT
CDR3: CATSRGLAGGPNTGELFF

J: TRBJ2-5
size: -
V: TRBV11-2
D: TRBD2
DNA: TGTGCCAGCAGCTATACTAGCGGGACTAGGGGGACCCAGTACTTC
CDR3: CASSYTSGTRGTQYF

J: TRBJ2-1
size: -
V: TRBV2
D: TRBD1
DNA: TGTGCCAGCAGAGACAGGGGAAGTTCTATCGTGAATGAGCAGTTCTTC
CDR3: CASRDRGSSIVNEQFF

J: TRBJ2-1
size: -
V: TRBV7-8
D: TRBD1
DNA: TGTGCCAGCAGCTCTACAGGGGCGAGCAATGAGCAGTTCTTC
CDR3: CASSSTGASNEQFF

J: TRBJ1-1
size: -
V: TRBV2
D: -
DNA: TGTGCCAGCAGTCTTACAGGGAAATACACTGAAGCTTTCTTT
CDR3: CASSLTGKYTEAFF

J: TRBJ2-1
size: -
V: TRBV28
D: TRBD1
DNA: TGTGCCAGCAATCCCGGCGACAGGGGGCACAATGAGCAGTTCTTC
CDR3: CASNPGDRGHNEQFF

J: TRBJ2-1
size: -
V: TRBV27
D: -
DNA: TGTGCCAGCAGTTTATACGTCGGAGACTCCTACAATGAGCAGTTCTTC
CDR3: CASSLYVGDSYNEQFF

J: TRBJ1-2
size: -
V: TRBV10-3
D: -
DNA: TGTGCCATCAGCCTGGAGGGGAGAGACTATGGCTACACCTTC
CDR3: CAISLEGRDYGYTF

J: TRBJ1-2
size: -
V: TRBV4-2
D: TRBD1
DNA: TGTGCCAGCAGCCAAATTTTACGGGACAGGGGATTTGGCTACACCTTC
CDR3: CASSQILRDRGFGYTF

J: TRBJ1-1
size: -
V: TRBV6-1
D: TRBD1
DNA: TGTGCCAGCAGTGAAAGAAGGACAGGGGTTCGAGCTGGGAAGAAAAACACTGAAGCTTTCTTT
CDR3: CASSERRTGVRAGKKNTEAFF

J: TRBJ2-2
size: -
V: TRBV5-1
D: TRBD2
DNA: TGCGCCAGCAGCTTGAGCCTAGCGGGGGGGCCGAACACCGGGGAGCTGTTTTTT
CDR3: CASSLSLAGGPNTGELFF